This TCR beta chain was recorded in a study of T cell repertoires in cytomegalovirus infection. Study summary: Recently described HLA-C-restricted plus well-studied HLA-B-restricted CMV epitopes were used. Study-wide points: The ex vivo response was dominated by HLA-C-restricted CMV-specific TCR beta clonotypes.

Germline V gene sequence: CDR1 MDHEN, CDR2 SYDVKM. V lost 3 bases to trimming and J lost 3 bases, with 17 bases between them. This CDR3 is 16 amino acids long. From the reads, TCRdb called clonotypes with MiXCR, one entry per CDR3 protein. The sample lists approximately 74,000 distinct CDR3 sequences, roughly 40% occurring once. This clonotype has just a few counts. Its matching antigen is unknown. The chain combines TRBV28 with TRBJ1-1, with TRBD1 as a possible D gene (5 bases). This specimen consisted of CD8+ T cells from cultured PBMCs, obtained from culture after CMV antigen stimulation. The sequence derives from a human donor in good health (CMV status not recorded). Some clones in this sample may be carry-over from other donors' samples. CDR3 sequence (DNA): TGTGCCAGCAGTTTTGGGCCCAGGGAAGGATACACTGAAGCTTTCTTT. Its translation: CASSFGPREGYTEAFF.